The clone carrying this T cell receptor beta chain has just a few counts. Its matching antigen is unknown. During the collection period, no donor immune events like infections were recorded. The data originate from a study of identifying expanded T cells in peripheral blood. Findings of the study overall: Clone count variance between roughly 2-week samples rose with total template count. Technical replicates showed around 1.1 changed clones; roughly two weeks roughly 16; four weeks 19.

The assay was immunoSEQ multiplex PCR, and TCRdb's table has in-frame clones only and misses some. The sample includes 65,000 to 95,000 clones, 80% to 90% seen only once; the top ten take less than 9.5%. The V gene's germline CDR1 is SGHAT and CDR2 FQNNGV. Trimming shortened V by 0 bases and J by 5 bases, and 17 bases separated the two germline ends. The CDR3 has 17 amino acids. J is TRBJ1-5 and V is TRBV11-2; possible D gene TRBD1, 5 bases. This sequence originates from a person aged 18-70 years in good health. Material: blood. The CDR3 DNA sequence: TGTGCCAGCAGCTTAGATGGGTACCCACAAGGGGATCAGCCCCAGCATTTT. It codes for CASSLDGYPQGDQPQHF.